These 10 T cell receptor beta chains originate from one sample sequenced in a study of shared clonotypes between healthy human individuals. TCRdb keeps only in-frame clones here, not all; method: immunoSEQ multiplex PCR. This sample yields about 690,000 clones, of which 80% to 95% are seen a single time; 30% to 40% belongs to the top ten. Material for sequencing was memory CD8+ T cells from PBMCs. Subset noted: CD45RO+ cells pooled with CCR7-negative TemRA cells. The receptors shown here come from a man between 18 and 29 years old in good health. Some clones in this sample may be carry-over from other donors' samples.

The chain combines TRBV4-2 with TRBJ1-2, with D uncertain. In germline, CDR1 is LGHNA, CDR2 YNFKEQ. The CDR3 runs 16 residues. The germline V and J ends were trimmed by 4 bases and 0 bases, with 15 bases remaining between them. The CDR3 loop is CASSPNAGLANYGYTF. The CDR3 DNA is TGTGCCAGCAGCCCCAACGCGGGGTTAGCTAACTATGGCTACACCTTC.

This clone was detected only a few times. This chain links TRBV7-9 with TRBJ1-1; D may be TRBD1 (5 bases). The V and J ends lost 5 bases and 3 bases respectively, with 19 bases between them. The CDR3 runs to 16 residues. Germline V lookup: CDR1 SEHNR, CDR2 FQNEAQ (reference sequence). CDR3 in amino acids: CASSARAGREYTEAFF. Written as DNA, the CDR3 is TGTGCCAGCAGCGCCCGGGCGGGGCGGGAGTACACTGAAGCTTTCTTT. The variable domain in full, completed from reference TRBV7-9 and TRBJ1-1, reads DTGVSQNPRHKITKRGQNVTFRCDPISEHNRLYWYRQTLGQGPEFLTYFQNEAQLEKSRLLSDRFSAERPKGSFSTLEIQRTEQGDSAMYLCASSARAGREYTEAFFGQGTRLTVV.

The sample holds one count of this clone. CDR3 protein: CASSFGDEQYF. CDR3 DNA: TGTGCCAGCAGTTTCGGGGACGAGCAGTACTTC. The V and J genes are TRBV27 and TRBJ2-5; TRBD2 is a possible D gene (5 bases). The tail of the sequence fits TRBJ2-7 better, so the J call may be wrong. CDR1 is MNHEY, CDR2 SMNVEV, per germline (reference sequence). This CDR3 contains 11 residues.

V and J are TRBV7-9 and TRBJ1-3, with D uncertain. Germline CDR1 SEHNR, CDR2 FQNEAQ (reference sequence). Deletions cut 2 bases from V and 8 bases from J, with 16 bases between. This CDR3 has 15 amino acids. The CDR3 DNA reads as TGTGCCAGCAGCTTAATCGGCGGGTCGAGCCACACCATATATTTT. Residues: CASSLIGGSSHTIYF.

The CDR3 sequence is CSVRGGNTYEQYF. CDR3 in DNA: TGCAGCGTCCGGGGGGGTAATACCTACGAGCAGTACTTC. The chain links TRBV29-1 to TRBJ2-7; TRBD2 aligns across 8 bases. V lost 6 bases, J lost 2 bases, and 6 bases stayed unmatched. The germline V gene encodes CDR1 SQVTM and CDR2 ANQGSEA. The CDR3 covers 13 residues.

V gene TRBV5-6 combines with J gene TRBJ1-5; no clear D gene. V lost 0 bases, J lost 2 bases, and 9 bases lay in between. CDR1 SGHDT and CDR2 YYEEEE come from the germline V gene. The CDR3 runs 15 residues. CDR3 amino acids: CASSLGELGNQPQHF. CDR3 DNA: TGTGCCAGCAGCTTGGGGGAGTTGGGCAATCAGCCCCAGCATTTT.

This clone was seen a single time. The chain joins TRBV27 to TRBJ2-1; 12 bases fit TRBD2. The CDR3 covers 17 residues. V was clipped by 3 bases and J by 7 bases; unmatched bases: 10. Germline-derived CDR1 and CDR2 are MNHEY and SMNVEV (reference sequence). The CDR3 coding sequence is TGTGCCAGCAGTTTCTCTAGCGGGAGGGCCGGGAGAAATGAGCAGTTCTTC. Its protein is CASSFSSGRAGRNEQFF.

J is TRBJ1-2 and V is TRBV5-1; weak D call: TRBD1 (6 bases). The CDR3 is made up of 15 amino acids. Trimming stripped 0 bases from V and 8 bases from J, with 17 bases between. Germline lookup yields CDR1 SGHRS and CDR2 YFSETQ. For the CDR3, the DNA is TGCGCCAGCAGCTTGGGATGGGGGCAGGACCCCGGCTACACCTTC. Translation gives CASSLGWGQDPGYTF.

The chain couples TRBV5-6 to TRBJ2-1; possibly TRBD1 for D (6 bases). Germline-derived CDR1 and CDR2 are SGHDT and YYEEEE. The CDR3 is 16 amino acids. Trimming pared 4 bases from V and 9 bases from J, leaving 23 bases between. In DNA form, the CDR3 reads TGTGCCAGCAGCGCCACAGGGTGGGGTGGTCAGGGTGAGCAGTTCTTC. Translation: CASSATGWGGQGEQFF. Together with reference TRBV5-6 and TRBJ2-1, the CDR3 gives the full variable domain: DAGVTQSPTHLIKTRGQQVTLRCSPKSGHDTVSWYQQALGQGPQFIFQYYEEEERQRGNFPDRFSGHQFPNYSSELNVNALLLGDSALYLCASSATGWGGQGEQFFGPGTRLTVL.

With respect to this clone: Other DNA sequences in the sample encode the same CDR3. The chain couples TRBV4-3 to TRBJ2-1; D call uncertain. Deletions cut 0 bases from V and 4 bases from J, with 10 bases between. The CDR3 loop spans 15 amino acids. Germline V lookup: CDR1 LGHNA, CDR2 YSLEER. CDR3 DNA: TGCGCCAGCAGCCAAGATCGCGGCGGATACAATGAGCAGTTCTTC. Residues: CASSQDRGGYNEQFF.